This T cell receptor (beta chain) was captured in a study of blood T cell repertoires in COVID-19. V lost 6 bases and J lost 2, with 14 bases in between. The CDR3 loop spans 15 amino acids. Germline loops: CDR1 SGHAT, CDR2 FQNNGV. This table comes from immunoSEQ multiplex PCR, and its TCRdb copy is limited to in-frame clones, with some not included. The table shows around 150,000 clones, with almost 85% occurring only once. The chain is built from TRBV11-2 and TRBJ2-1; possibly TRBD1 for D (6 bases). The sequence came from a woman aged 45-65 years with acute COVID-19. Sequencing was performed on PBMCs or T cells enriched from blood (not recorded which). CDR3 bases: TGTGCCAGCAGGACCCTCGGACAGACCTACAATGAGCAGTTCTTC. Translated, it gives CASRTLGQTYNEQFF.